The rows below give T cell receptor beta chains drawn from one sample of a study of chemoradiotherapy in HPV16-positive cancers. TCRdb keeps only in-frame clones here, not all; method: immunoSEQ multiplex PCR. The data contain about 9,200 clones, over 65% of them singletons. This specimen was acquired from a patient who underwent chemoradiotherapy. Receptors were obtained from a human donor with HPV-associated anogenital cancer. The CDR3 runs from the conserved cysteine through the conserved F or W. Clone size is stated in some rows and not others, as once, few, many or a class when expanded.

v_call,j_call,clone_size,cdr3_length,cdr3_aa
TRBV11-2,TRBJ2-2,.,14,CASSLGGTTGELFF
TRBV25-1,TRBJ1-4,.,14,CASDSPPTNEKLFF
TRBV6-5,TRBJ1-2,few,15,CASLVTRGTGSGYTF
TRBV4-1,TRBJ2-1,.,16,CASSQGPSGVSNEQFF
TRBV5-1,TRBJ2-7,once,12,CASSIQGYEQYF
TRBV4-2,TRBJ1-2,.,14,CASSQEGSGFGYTF
TRBV4-1,TRBJ2-3,.,15,CASSQVPPGSDTQYF
TRBV6-5,TRBJ2-5,medium-sized,14,CASSLEDSEETQYF
TRBV4-2,TRBJ2-1,.,16,CASSQEGGGMYNEQFF
TRBV30,TRBJ1-1,.,13,CAWDDGLNAEAFF
TRBV7-8,TRBJ2-3,.,14,CASSYGRGGDTQYF
TRBV30,TRBJ1-2,.,11,CAWASAYGYTF
TRBV4-3,TRBJ1-2,few,13,CASSQDVGLGYTF
TRBV29-1,TRBJ1-4,.,14,CSVTPDSRGEKLFF
TRBV5-6,TRBJ1-2,few,16,CASSFATTGFYYGYTF
TRBV11-2,TRBJ1-1,once,17,CASTFLGGIHAYTEAFF
TRBV10-3,TRBJ1-2,.,11,CATRDVGGYTF
TRBV4-1,TRBJ1-3,.,18,CASSPIPRDQRPGNTIYF
TRBV7-7,TRBJ2-5,.,15,CASSHRADPREAQYF
TRBV5-1,TRBJ2-1,.,19,CASSLGYPSSIRPNNEQFF
TRBV4-1,TRBJ2-1,.,20,CASSQDRGSFSWSSYNEQFF
TRBV28,TRBJ2-7,.,13,CASSAGGGFEQYF
TRBV6-6,TRBJ1-3,.,15,CASSYSGQGGNTIYF
TRBV7-2,TRBJ2-1,.,15,CASSQTPRPPPEQFF
TRBV13,TRBJ2-5,.,14,CASSLTDDQETQYF
TRBV6-1,TRBJ2-7,.,13,CASSFDRATEQYF
TRBV5-6,TRBJ1-1,.,13,CASSSSRTGYAFF
TRBV6-5,TRBJ1-5,.,13,CASSYGRNQPQHF
TRBV19,TRBJ1-2,.,14,CASNRGLHTYDYTF
TRBV6-5,TRBJ1-1,.,11,CASSFGTEAFF
TRBV9,TRBJ2-3,.,15,CASSVGLGLGDTQYF
TRBV7-2,TRBJ2-3,.,14,CASSTRRETDTQYF
TRBV11-2,TRBJ2-5,.,16,CASSLDGWPVQETQYF
TRBV7-8,TRBJ1-1,.,16,CASSLDRPEGGTEAFF
TRBV28,TRBJ2-3,.,18,CASSFWAIRPGHGDTQYF
TRBV19,TRBJ2-5,.,14,CASSIGQSGETQYF
TRBV5-1,TRBJ1-1,.,15,CASSPATGVVTEAFF
TRBV2,TRBJ1-2,few,13,CASSRDTFRGYTF
TRBV9,TRBJ2-5,.,13,CASSPRLEETQYF
TRBV9,TRBJ2-6,.,18,CASSVSSGVFSGANVLTF
TRBV5-1,TRBJ2-1,.,15,CASSLAGSLRDEQFF
TRBV15,TRBJ2-2,.,13,CATSRPVGGELFF
TRBV28,TRBJ2-2,.,17,CASSLWRLAGGPGELFF
TRBV9,TRBJ2-1,.,15,CASSVSDSSYNEQFF
TRBV5-1,TRBJ1-4,.,15,CASSPKGAYNEKLFF
TRBV4-3,TRBJ2-1,.,14,CASSQVGTDNEQFF
TRBV10-3,TRBJ2-5,.,14,CAISDRQGQETQYF
TRBV7-7,TRBJ2-5,.,16,CASSLVPAGGFETQYF
TRBV7-9,TRBJ2-1,.,15,CASSRTGRRGTEQFF
TRBV2,TRBJ1-4,once,16,CASSPQGGATNEKLFF
TRBV2,TRBJ2-5,.,12,CATSGDQETQYF
TRBV5-5,TRBJ1-4,.,14,CASSFITGSEKLFF
TRBV27,TRBJ1-5,.,14,CASSLGQGGQPQHF
TRBV11-3,TRBJ2-1,.,15,CASSEGLAGRNEQFF